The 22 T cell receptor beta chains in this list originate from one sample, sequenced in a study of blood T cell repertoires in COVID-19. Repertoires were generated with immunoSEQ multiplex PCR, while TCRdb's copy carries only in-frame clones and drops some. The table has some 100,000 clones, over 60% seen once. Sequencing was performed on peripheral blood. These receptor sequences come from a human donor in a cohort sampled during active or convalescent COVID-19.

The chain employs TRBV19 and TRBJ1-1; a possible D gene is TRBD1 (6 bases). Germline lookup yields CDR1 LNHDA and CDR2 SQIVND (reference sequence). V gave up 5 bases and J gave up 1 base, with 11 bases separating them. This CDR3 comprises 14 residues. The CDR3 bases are TGTGCCAGTAGTGAACAGGGACAGAACACTGAAGCTTTCTTT. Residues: CASSEQGQNTEAFF.

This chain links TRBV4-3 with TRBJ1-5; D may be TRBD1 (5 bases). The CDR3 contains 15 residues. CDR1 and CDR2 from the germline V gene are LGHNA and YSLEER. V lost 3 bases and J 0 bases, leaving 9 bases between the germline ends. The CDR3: CASSQQQGSNQPQHF. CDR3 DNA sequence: TGCGCCAGCAGCCAGCAGCAGGGTAGCAATCAGCCCCAGCATTTT.

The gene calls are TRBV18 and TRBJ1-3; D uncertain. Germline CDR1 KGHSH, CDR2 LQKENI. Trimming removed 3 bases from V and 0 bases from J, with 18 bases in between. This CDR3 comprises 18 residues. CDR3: CASSPLSGGSHSGNTIYF. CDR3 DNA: TGTGCCAGCTCACCTCTATCTGGAGGATCTCACTCTGGAAACACCATATATTTT.

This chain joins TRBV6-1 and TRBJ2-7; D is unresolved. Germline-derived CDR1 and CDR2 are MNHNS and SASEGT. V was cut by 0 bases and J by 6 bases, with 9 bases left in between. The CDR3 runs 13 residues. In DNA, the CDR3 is TGTGCCAGCAGTGAAGCACTTTATAGCGAGCAGTACTTC. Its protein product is CASSEALYSEQYF.

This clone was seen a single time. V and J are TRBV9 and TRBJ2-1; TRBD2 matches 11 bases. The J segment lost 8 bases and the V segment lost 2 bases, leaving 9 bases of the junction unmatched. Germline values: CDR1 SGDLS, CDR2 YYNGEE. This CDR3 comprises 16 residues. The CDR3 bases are TGTGCCAGCAGCGTTCCAACTAGCGGGAGTAGCGATGAGCAGTTCTTC. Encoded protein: CASSVPTSGSSDEQFF.

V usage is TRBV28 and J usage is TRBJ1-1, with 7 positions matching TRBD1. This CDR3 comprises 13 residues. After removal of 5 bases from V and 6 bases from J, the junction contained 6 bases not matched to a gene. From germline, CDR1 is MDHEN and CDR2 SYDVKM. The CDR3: CASSSRGAAEAFF. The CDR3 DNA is TGTGCCAGCAGTAGCAGGGGGGCGGCTGAAGCTTTCTTT.

DNA of the CDR3: TGTGCCATCAACCCAGCGGGAGGGCATGGAGATACGCAGTATTTT. It translates to CAINPAGGHGDTQYF. The rearrangement joins TRBV10-3 to TRBJ2-3; 10 positions match TRBD2. V shed 7 bases, J shed 5 bases, and the junction held 9 bases outside the gene matches. The CDR3 covers 15 residues. The germline V gene encodes CDR1 ENHRY and CDR2 SYGVKD.

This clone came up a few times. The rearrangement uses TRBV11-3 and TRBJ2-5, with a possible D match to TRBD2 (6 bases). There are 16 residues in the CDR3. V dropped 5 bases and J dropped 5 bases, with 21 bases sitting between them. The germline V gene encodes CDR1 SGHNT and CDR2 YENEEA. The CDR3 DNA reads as TGTGCCAGCAGCACAAACGGGGGTTCGGGGACGGAGACCCAGTACTTC. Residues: CASSTNGGSGTETQYF.

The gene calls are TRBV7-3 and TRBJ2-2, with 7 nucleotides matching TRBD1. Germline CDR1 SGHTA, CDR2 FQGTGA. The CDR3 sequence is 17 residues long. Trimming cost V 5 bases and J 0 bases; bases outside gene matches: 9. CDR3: CASSPGTAFANTGELFF. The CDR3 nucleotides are TGTGCCAGCAGCCCGGGGACAGCGTTCGCGAACACCGGGGAGCTGTTTTTT.

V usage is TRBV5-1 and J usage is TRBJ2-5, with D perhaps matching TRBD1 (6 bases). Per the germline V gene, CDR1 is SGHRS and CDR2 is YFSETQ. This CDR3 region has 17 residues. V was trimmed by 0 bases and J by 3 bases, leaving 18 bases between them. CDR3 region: CASSLGQGMVYKETQYF. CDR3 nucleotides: TGCGCCAGCAGCTTGGGGCAGGGGATGGTATACAAAGAGACCCAGTACTTC.

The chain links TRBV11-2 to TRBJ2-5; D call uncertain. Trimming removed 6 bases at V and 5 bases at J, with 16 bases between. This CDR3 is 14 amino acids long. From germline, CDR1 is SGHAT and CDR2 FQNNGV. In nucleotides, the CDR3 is TGTGCCAGCAGTTCGAACCCCAGCGTCGAGACCCAGTACTTC. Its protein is CASSSNPSVETQYF.

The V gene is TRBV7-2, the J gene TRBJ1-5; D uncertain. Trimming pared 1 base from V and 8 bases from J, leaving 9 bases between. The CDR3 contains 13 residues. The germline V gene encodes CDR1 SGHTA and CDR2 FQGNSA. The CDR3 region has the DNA TGTGCCAGCAGCTTAGTCGGGAATGAGCCCCAGCATTTT. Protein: CASSLVGNEPQHF.

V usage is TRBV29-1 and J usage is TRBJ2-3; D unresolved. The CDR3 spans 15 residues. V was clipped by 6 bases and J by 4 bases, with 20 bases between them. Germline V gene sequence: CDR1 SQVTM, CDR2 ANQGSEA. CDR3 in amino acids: CSVGMGYPNADTQYF. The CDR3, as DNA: TGCAGCGTCGGCATGGGCTATCCCAACGCAGATACGCAGTATTTT.

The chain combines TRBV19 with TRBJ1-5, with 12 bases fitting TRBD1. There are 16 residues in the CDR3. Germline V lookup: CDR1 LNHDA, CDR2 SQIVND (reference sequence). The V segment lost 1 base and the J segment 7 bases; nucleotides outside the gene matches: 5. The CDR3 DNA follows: TGTGCCAGTAGTATAGCAACGGGACAGGGGGCACAGCCCCAGCATTTT. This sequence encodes CASSIATGQGAQPQHF. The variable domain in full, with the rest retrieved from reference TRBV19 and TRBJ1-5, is DGGITQSPKYLFRKEGQNVTLSCEQNLNHDAMYWYRQDPGQGLRLIYYSQIVNDFQKGDIAEGYSVSREKKESFPLTVTSAQKNPTAFYLCASSIATGQGAQPQHFGDGTRLSIL.

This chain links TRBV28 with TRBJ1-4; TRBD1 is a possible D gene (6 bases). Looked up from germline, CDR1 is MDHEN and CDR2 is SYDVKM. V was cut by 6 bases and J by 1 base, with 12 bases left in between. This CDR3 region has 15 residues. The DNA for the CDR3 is TGTGCCAGCAGGGAGCAGGGGAGAACTAATGAAAAACTGTTTTTT. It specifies CASREQGRTNEKLFF.

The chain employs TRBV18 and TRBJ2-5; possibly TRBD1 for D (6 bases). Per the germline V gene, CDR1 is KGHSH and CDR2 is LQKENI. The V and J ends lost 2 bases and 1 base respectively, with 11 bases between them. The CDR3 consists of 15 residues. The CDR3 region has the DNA TGTGCCAGCTCACCAATCAGGGGACCCCAAGAGACCCAGTACTTC. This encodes CASSPIRGPQETQYF.

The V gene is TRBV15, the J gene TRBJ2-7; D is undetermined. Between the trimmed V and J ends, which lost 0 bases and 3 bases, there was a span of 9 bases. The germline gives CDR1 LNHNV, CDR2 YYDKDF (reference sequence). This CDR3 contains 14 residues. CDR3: CATSRDYKSYEQYF. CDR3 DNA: TGTGCCACCAGCAGAGATTACAAAAGCTACGAGCAGTACTTC.

The CDR3 here is CASRFRGARDGYTF. The CDR3 DNA sequence: TGTGCCAGCAGGTTCCGGGGGGCGCGGGATGGCTACACCTTC. The V call is TRBV5-4, the J call TRBJ1-2; D might be TRBD1 (6 bases). Germline CDR1 SGHNT, CDR2 YYREEE (reference sequence). Trimming cost V 5 bases and J 6 bases, with 17 bases left between them. This CDR3 is 14 amino acids long.

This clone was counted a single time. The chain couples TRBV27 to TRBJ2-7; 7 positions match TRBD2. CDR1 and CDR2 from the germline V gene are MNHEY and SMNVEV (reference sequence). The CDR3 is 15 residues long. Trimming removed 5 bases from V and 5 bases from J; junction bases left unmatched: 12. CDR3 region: CASSLYRREKDEQYF. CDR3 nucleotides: TGTGCCAGCAGTCTATACCGGCGGGAGAAGGACGAGCAGTACTTC.

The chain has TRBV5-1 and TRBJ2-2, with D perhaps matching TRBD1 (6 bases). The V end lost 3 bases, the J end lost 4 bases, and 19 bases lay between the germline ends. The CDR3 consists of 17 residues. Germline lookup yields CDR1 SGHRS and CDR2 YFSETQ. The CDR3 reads CASSYQQGALGTGELFF. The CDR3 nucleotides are TGCGCCAGCAGCTACCAACAGGGCGCCCTGGGCACCGGGGAGCTGTTTTTT. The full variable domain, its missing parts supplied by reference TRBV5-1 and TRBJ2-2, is KAGVTQTPRYLIKTRGQQVTLSCSPISGHRSVSWYQQTPGQGLQFLFEYFSETQRNKGNFPGRFSGRQFSNSRSEMNVSTLELGDSALYLCASSYQQGALGTGELFFGEGSRLTVL.

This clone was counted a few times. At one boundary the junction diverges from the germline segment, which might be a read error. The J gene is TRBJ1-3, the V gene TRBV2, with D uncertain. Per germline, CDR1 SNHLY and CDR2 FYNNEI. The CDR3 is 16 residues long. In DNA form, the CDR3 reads TGTGCCACCAGTTCCCTCCCCTACTCTACTGGAAACACCATATATTTT. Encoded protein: CATSSLPYSTGNTIYF.

This CDR3 reads CASIPWGENYGYTF. CDR3 DNA sequence: TGTGCCAGCATCCCCTGGGGAGAGAACTATGGCTACACCTTC. J is TRBJ1-2 and V is TRBV13; no definite D call. V was clipped by 7 bases and J by 2 bases, with 14 bases between them. This CDR3 comprises 14 residues. Per germline, CDR1 PRHDT and CDR2 FYEKMQ (reference sequence).